This TCR beta chain was retrieved from a study of cytomegalovirus exposure and HLA in healthy donors. Study-level findings and limits: More clonal expansion characterized HLA-associated TCR beta chains than equally common others in a later analysis. A previous analysis found most TCR beta V segments productive roughly 87% or roughly 30% of the time.

This clone was found a few times. As yet, its antigen is unknown. Germline V lookup: CDR1 ENHRY, CDR2 SYGVKD. V gave up 3 bases and J gave up 3 bases, with 6 bases separating them. The CDR3 sequence is 13 residues long. The PCR had 60 Vbeta and 13 Jbeta primers. Sequencing was performed with immunoSEQ multiplex PCR; in TCRdb, only in-frame clones are kept and a portion is missing. The sample lists about 90,000 clones; approximately 79% were seen once. The sequence came from a woman aged 55-70 years in good health and CMV-seropositive. The chain uses TRBV10-3 and TRBJ1-5; D is unclear. The sequenced sample was PBMCs. The CDR3 coding sequence is TGTGCCATCAGTGAACTCAACAATCAGCCCCAGCATTTT. Amino acid sequence: CAISELNNQPQHF.